Each of the 24 T cell receptor beta chains below was sequenced from the same sample in a study of T cell clonotyping in hematopoietic cell transplantation. Measured with immunoSEQ multiplex PCR; TCRdb has only the in-frame clones, and not every one. The repertoire has some 8,700 clones, 81% of them found once; the top ten carry over 4%. Here the sequenced sample was peripheral blood mononuclear cells, taken 180 days after allogeneic stem cell transplant. These receptors originate from a female patient aged 50-59 years who had an allogeneic stem cell transplant from an unrelated donor, so the T cells may come from the graft donor. Some clones in this sample may be carry-over from other donors' samples.

This clone has a handful of counts. J is TRBJ1-2 and V is TRBV11-2; 8 nucleotides agree with TRBD1. Looked up from germline, CDR1 is SGHAT and CDR2 is FQNNGV. This CDR3 has 15 amino acids. The ends lost 0 bases at V and 4 bases at J; junction bases unmatched: 4. The DNA of the CDR3 is TGTGCCAGCAGCTTAGAGGACAGGGCGGCCTATGGCTACACCTTC. As protein: CASSLEDRAAYGYTF.

This clone was counted a single time. The rearrangement links TRBV7-2 to TRBJ2-7, with 10 bases fitting TRBD1. The CDR3 totals 13 residues. Germline CDR1 SGHTA, CDR2 FQGNSA. Trimming cost V 5 bases and J 5 bases; bases outside gene matches: 3. This chain's CDR3 is CASSTGQGNEQYF. Here the CDR3 DNA reads TGTGCCAGCAGCACGGGACAGGGGAACGAGCAGTACTTC.

This sequence joins TRBV7-6 and TRBJ2-7; D remains unclear. Looked up from germline, CDR1 is SGHVS and CDR2 is FNYEAQ. Trimming stripped 2 bases from V and 6 bases from J, with 8 bases between. The CDR3 totals 12 residues. The chain's CDR3 is CASSLPQREQYF. The CDR3, as DNA: TGTGCCAGCAGCTTACCTCAACGCGAGCAGTACTTC.

This chain's CDR3 is CSGVWRGQFF. DNA of the CDR3: TGCAGCGGCGTATGGCGCGGGCAGTTCTTC. V is TRBV29-1 and J is TRBJ2-1; no clear D. CDR3 size: 10 residues. V was pared by 7 bases and J by 12 bases, with 13 bases between. Germline loops: CDR1 SQVTM, CDR2 ANQGSEA.

The chain employs TRBV6-5 and TRBJ2-5; perhaps TRBD2 as D (5 bases). The V gene's germline CDR1 is MNHEY and CDR2 SVGAGI. The CDR3 has 15 amino acids. With 5 bases removed from V and 4 bases from J, the gap between germline ends came to 17 bases. CDR3 coding DNA: TGTGCCAGCAGTCCATCCCCACTAGGACGAGAGACCCAGTACTTC. The encoded protein is CASSPSPLGRETQYF.

This sequence joins TRBV11-3 and TRBJ2-5, with a tentative D call TRBD1 (6 bases). The J call may be wrong; the DNA end is better matched by TRBJ2-7. This CDR3 region has 13 residues. Germline CDR1 reads SGHNT; CDR2 reads YENEEA. The DNA of the CDR3 is TGTGCCATATGGACAGCGAGCTCCTACGAGCAGTACTTC. This translates into CAIWTASSYEQYF.

The chain joins TRBV6-6 to TRBJ1-2, with D perhaps matching TRBD1 (5 bases). Germline-derived CDR1 and CDR2 are MNHNY and SVGAGI (reference sequence). This CDR3 has 15 residues. V was cut by 2 bases and J by 0 bases, with 10 bases left in between. DNA of the CDR3: TGTGCCAGCAGTTACGGGCAGGACACTAACTATGGCTACACCTTC. Translating it yields CASSYGQDTNYGYTF.

The chain is built from TRBV9 and TRBJ2-5; D remains ambiguous. Trimming took 0 bases from V and 2 from J, leaving 5 bases between them. Germline V gene lookup returns CDR1 SGDLS and CDR2 YYNGEE. The CDR3 is made up of 13 amino acids. This CDR3 is CASSVGLQETQYF. Here the CDR3 DNA reads TGTGCCAGCAGCGTAGGCCTTCAAGAGACCCAGTACTTC.

The J gene is TRBJ1-1, the V gene TRBV30, with unresolved D. V was pared by 4 bases and J by 0 bases, with 9 bases between. CDR1 GTSNPN and CDR2 SVGIG come from the germline V gene (reference sequence). The CDR3 extends over 13 amino acids. The DNA for the CDR3 is TGTGCCTGGACCGCCGCTATGAACACTGAAGCTTTCTTT. Translation: CAWTAAMNTEAFF.

The chain recombines TRBV29-1 with TRBJ2-4; the D is unclear. The CDR3 contains 13 residues. Trimming took 5 bases from V and 0 from J, leaving 8 bases between them. CDR1 SQVTM and CDR2 ANQGSEA come from the germline V gene. The CDR3 sequence: CSVKLSAKNIQYF. The DNA of the CDR3 is TGCAGCGTTAAACTCTCAGCCAAAAACATTCAGTACTTC.

This chain joins TRBV28 and TRBJ2-3; possible D gene TRBD2, 5 bases. From germline, CDR1 is MDHEN and CDR2 SYDVKM. The ends were cut back, 7 bases at V and 2 bases at J, with 10 bases in the middle. The CDR3 runs 13 residues. CDR3: CASKRAFTDTQYF. CDR3 in DNA: TGTGCCAGCAAGAGGGCCTTCACAGATACGCAGTATTTT. The variable domain in full, with the rest retrieved from reference TRBV28 and TRBJ2-3, is DVKVTQSSRYLVKRTGEKVFLECVQDMDHENMFWYRQDPGLGLRLIYFSYDVKMKEKGDIPEGYSVSREKKERFSLILESASTNQTSMYLCASKRAFTDTQYFGPGTRLTVL.

This clone was detected a few times. The chain links TRBV30 to TRBJ1-1; perhaps TRBD1 as D (6 bases). CDR3 length: 15 residues. Germline V lookup: CDR1 GTSNPN, CDR2 SVGIG (reference sequence). The ends were cut back, 2 bases at V and 1 base at J, with 14 bases in the middle. The CDR3 protein is CAWSLDSRGNTEAFF. The DNA of the CDR3 is TGTGCCTGGAGTCTGGACAGCCGTGGGAACACTGAAGCTTTCTTT.

The chain has TRBV11-1 and TRBJ2-7; no reliable D call. V lost 5 bases, J lost 5 bases, and 10 bases lay in between. Germline CDR1 is SGHAT and CDR2 is FQDESV (reference sequence). The CDR3 totals 12 residues. The CDR3 loop is CASSPNRNEQYF. In nucleotides, the CDR3 is TGTGCCAGCAGCCCGAACCGCAACGAGCAGTACTTC.

This clone was seen only once. This chain connects TRBV6-1 to TRBJ1-2, with D uncertain. Per the germline V gene, CDR1 is MNHNS and CDR2 is SASEGT. V was pared by 2 bases and J by 7 bases, with 17 bases between. This CDR3 region has 15 residues. The CDR3 is CASSESLGNAVGYTF. In DNA form, the CDR3 reads TGTGCCAGCAGTGAATCGTTGGGGAACGCTGTTGGCTACACCTTC.

The chain has TRBV30 and TRBJ2-7, with 7 bases matching TRBD2. The length of the CDR3 is 14 residues. The germline V gene encodes CDR1 GTSNPN and CDR2 SVGIG (reference sequence). The V gene end was trimmed by 2 bases and the J gene end by 1 base; junction bases not matched to a gene: 5. The CDR3 DNA is TGTGCCTGGAGTCAGGGAGGGAGGTCCTACGAGCAGTACTTC. Translation: CAWSQGGRSYEQYF.

The V gene is TRBV11-3, the J gene TRBJ2-7; TRBD1 is a possible D gene (6 bases). V gave up 7 bases and J gave up 2 bases, with 6 bases separating them. There are 11 residues in the CDR3. Germline V CDR1 and CDR2: SGHNT, YENEEA. CDR3 protein: CASKGAYEQYF. In nucleotides, the CDR3 is TGTGCCAGCAAGGGGGCCTACGAGCAGTACTTC. The whole variable domain, filled in from reference TRBV11-3 and TRBJ2-7, reads EAGVVQSPRYKIIEKKQPVAFWCNPISGHNTLYWYLQNLGQGPELLIRYENEEAVDDSQLPKDRFSAERLKGVDSTLKIQPAELGDSAVYLCASKGAYEQYFGPGTRLTVT.

This clone appeared a few times. The chain's CDR3 is CASSQLVTGGARQPQHF. CDR3 sequence (DNA): TGTGCCAGCAGCCAACTAGTGACAGGGGGCGCGAGACAGCCCCAGCATTTT. The chain is built from TRBV4-2 and TRBJ1-5, with 10 bases identical to TRBD1. Losses at the gene ends were 2 bases for V and 7 bases for J; bases not matched to a gene: 11. Germline V lookup: CDR1 LGHNA, CDR2 YNFKEQ. The CDR3 consists of 17 residues.

The V gene is TRBV27, the J gene TRBJ2-4; 8 nucleotides match TRBD2. Germline assignment: CDR1 MNHEY and CDR2 SMNVEV (reference sequence). V lost 6 bases to trimming and J lost 8 bases; unmatched junction nucleotides: 3. The CDR3 runs to 12 residues. The CDR3 sequence: CASSGGGDIQYF. In nucleotides, the CDR3 is TGTGCCAGCAGCGGGGGGGGAGACATTCAGTACTTC.

The chain carries TRBV7-9 and TRBJ2-1; 10 bases agree with TRBD2. J was trimmed by 2 bases and V by 4 bases; bases with no gene match: 2. The germline gives CDR1 SEHNR, CDR2 FQNEAQ (reference sequence). This CDR3 region has 15 residues. The CDR3 bases are TGTGCCAGCAGCTGGACTAGCGGACCCTACAATGAGCAGTTCTTC. Protein sequence: CASSWTSGPYNEQFF.

This clone was counted a single time. The rearrangement links TRBV9 to TRBJ2-6; tentative D call: TRBD2 (5 bases). The CDR3 runs 16 residues. Germline V CDR1 and CDR2: SGDLS, YYNGEE. V lost 4 bases, J lost 0 bases, and 11 bases lay in between. CDR3 amino acids: CASSPSRGSGANVLTF. CDR3 bases: TGTGCCAGCAGCCCTAGCCGAGGCTCTGGGGCCAACGTCCTGACTTTC. Using reference TRBV9 and TRBJ2-6 for the parts outside the CDR3, the full variable domain is DSGVTQTPKHLITATGQRVTLRCSPRSGDLSVYWYQQSLDQGLQFLIQYYNGEERAKGNILERFSAQQFPDLHSELNLSSLELGDSALYFCASSPSRGSGANVLTFGAGSRLTVL.

This chain connects TRBV9 to TRBJ1-2; 8 nucleotides agree with TRBD1. The CDR3 runs to 15 residues. Germline trimming cut 3 bases from V and 3 bases from J; bases unmatched to any gene: 7. The germline V gene has CDR1 SGDLS and CDR2 YYNGEE. CDR3 sequence reads: CASSDRQGTYYGYTF. DNA for the CDR3: TGTGCCAGCAGCGACCGACAGGGGACTTACTATGGCTACACCTTC.

This chain joins TRBV29-1 and TRBJ2-1, with TRBD2 identical over 7 bases. V was pared by 8 bases and J by 0 bases, with 13 bases of the junction left unmatched. The CDR3 totals 16 residues. Germline CDR1 reads SQVTM; CDR2 reads ANQGSEA. CDR3 coding DNA: TGCAGCCCCCGAAGGAGCGGGGTTTTCTCCTACAATGAGCAGTTCTTC. Translated: CSPRRSGVFSYNEQFF.

V gene TRBV2 combines with J gene TRBJ1-2; 7 bases are shared with TRBD1. Losses at the gene ends were 4 bases for V and 5 bases for J; bases not matched to a gene: 7. Germline loops: CDR1 SNHLY, CDR2 FYNNEI. The CDR3 totals 14 residues. CDR3 sequence (DNA): TGTGCCAGCAGTGTGGAGGGGGCTTTATATGGCTACACCTTC. It codes for CASSVEGALYGYTF.

The V and J genes are TRBV28 and TRBJ1-3; 9 positions agree with TRBD1. The CDR3 length is 16 residues. V was pared by 6 bases and J by 4 bases, with 10 bases of the junction left unmatched. Germline CDR1 MDHEN, CDR2 SYDVKM. As DNA, the CDR3 is TGTGCCAGCAGCAGTACAGGGGGCGCCCCCGGAAACACCATATATTTT. It yields the protein CASSSTGGAPGNTIYF.